The rows below give T cell receptor beta chains drawn from one sample of a study of blood T cell repertoires in COVID-19. Only in-frame clones appear in the TCRdb table, and some are missing; sequencing was by immunoSEQ multiplex PCR. Seen here are about 120,000 clones, 88% observed once, and the top ten hold approximately 8%. Sequenced: peripheral blood. These receptors were obtained from a man in his fifties with acute or convalescent COVID-19. The CDR3 runs from the conserved cysteine through the conserved F or W. The D gene is left open where the match is weak. Where a row states a size, it is once, few, many or the class of an expanded clone; other rows omit it.

>TRBJ2-2|-|TRBV23-1|-
CASSLGATGELFF
TGCGCCAGCAGTCTGGGGGCCACCGGGGAGCTGTTTTTT
>TRBJ2-5|-|TRBV2|TRBD2
CASSEGTSSGTQYF
TGTGCCAGCAGTGAAGGGACTAGTTCAGGGACCCAGTACTTC
>TRBJ1-3|-|TRBV3-1/TRBV3-2|-
CASSQGAGDLSGNTIYF
TGTGCCAGCAGCCAAGGGGCGGGCGACCTGTCGGGAAACACCATATATTTT
>TRBJ2-7|-|TRBV6-5|TRBD1
CASRNLDRGFEQYF
TGTGCCAGCAGGAACCTGGACAGGGGATTCGAGCAGTACTTC
>TRBJ2-7|-|TRBV24-1|-
CATSTRGLSYEQYF
TGTGCCACCAGTACCAGAGGACTCTCCTACGAGCAGTACTTC
>TRBJ2-3|once|TRBV12-5|TRBD2
CASGSGLAEGDTQYF
TGTGCTAGTGGTTCGGGACTAGCGGAGGGAGATACGCAGTATTTT
>TRBJ1-2|-|TRBV7-9|TRBD1
CASSPKTGTGASYGYTF
TGTGCCAGCAGCCCTAAAACCGGGACAGGGGCTAGTTATGGCTACACCTTC
>TRBJ1-5|-|TRBV6-1|-
CASSERRQTSNQPQHF
TGTGCCAGCAGTGAAAGACGACAGACTAGCAATCAGCCCCAGCATTTT
>TRBJ2-6|-|TRBV15|-
CATSRQQEANSGANVLTF
TGTGCCACCAGCAGACAACAGGAAGCTAATTCTGGGGCCAACGTCCTGACTTTC
>TRBJ2-5|-|TRBV12-5|-
CASGLDLRETQYF
TGTGCTAGTGGTCTGGACCTGCGAGAGACCCAGTACTTC
>TRBJ1-2|once|TRBV25-1|-
CASSDNGYTF
TGTGCCAGCTCGGACAATGGCTACACCTTC
>TRBJ1-2|-|TRBV6-5|TRBD1
CASTVDRGYGYTF
TGTGCCAGCACTGTAGACAGGGGCTATGGCTACACCTTC
>TRBJ1-1|-|TRBV18|-
CASSPPEVGQGKGEAFF
TGTGCCAGCTCACCACCTGAAGTGGGCCAAGGCAAAGGTGAAGCTTTCTTT
>TRBJ1-2|few|TRBV6-2/TRBV6-3|-
CASSYSFTQGKGYTF
TGTGCCAGCAGTTACAGTTTTACGCAGGGGAAAGGCTACACCTTC
>TRBJ1-2|-|TRBV24-1|TRBD1
CATSDRTGENLGGYTF
TGTGCCACCAGTGACCGGACAGGGGAAAACTTGGGCGGCTACACCTTC